What follows is one T cell receptor beta chain and its context. This clonotype is described as large (0.1 to 1%). No antigen is known for it. It has no much larger one-base neighbor in the sample; base qualities were not kept. The entry originates in a study of liver allograft versus peripheral blood T cells (TCRdb year 2020). Looking at the study overall: T cell receptor repertoires present within transplanted livers were compared with repertoires in the peripheral blood of liver transplant recipients.

V loses 2 bases, J loses 1 base, and the germline ends lie 11 bases apart. In the germline V gene, CDR1 corresponds to ENHRY and CDR2 to SYGVKD. Including cysteine and phenylalanine, the CDR3 has 15 amino acids. The read is trimmed to its CDR3 DNA, 45 bases read in frame from base 1. The instrument given in TCRdb is Illumina MiSeq. TCRdb trimmed public reads at Q25 via fastp, called clones via MiXCR and kept in-frame beta chains. Each entry is one CDR3 protein sequence, shown with its most common DNA and genes. This sample has 2,000 or so distinct CDR3 sequences in its table, and roughly 18% of those were observed once. The ten biggest clones cover 60% to 80% of the sample. Summary of the overall study and its limitations: According to the report, the T cell receptor repertoires detected in peripheral blood were different from the repertoires found inside liver allografts.

This TCR was sampled from a human patient who had a liver transplant. It is possible that, after a transplant, some T cells come from the graft donor. The chain links TRBV10-3 with TRBJ1-1; the D gene lacks a confident call. The DNA sequence is given as TGTGCCATCAGTGAGACTGGCACTACGAACACTGAAGCTTTCTTT. Its protein reads: CAISETGTTNTEAFF.